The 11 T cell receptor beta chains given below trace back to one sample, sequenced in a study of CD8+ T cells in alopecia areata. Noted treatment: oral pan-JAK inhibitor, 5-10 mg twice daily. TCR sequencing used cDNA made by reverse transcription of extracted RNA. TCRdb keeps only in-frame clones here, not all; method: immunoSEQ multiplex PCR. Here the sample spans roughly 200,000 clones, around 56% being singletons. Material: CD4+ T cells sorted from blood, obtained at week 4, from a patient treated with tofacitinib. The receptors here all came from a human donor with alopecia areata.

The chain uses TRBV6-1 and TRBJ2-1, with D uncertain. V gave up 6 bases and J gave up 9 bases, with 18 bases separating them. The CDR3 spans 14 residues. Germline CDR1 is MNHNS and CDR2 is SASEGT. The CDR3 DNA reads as TGTGCCAGCAGCGATTGGACGAGTAACGGTGAGCAGTTCTTC. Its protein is CASSDWTSNGEQFF.

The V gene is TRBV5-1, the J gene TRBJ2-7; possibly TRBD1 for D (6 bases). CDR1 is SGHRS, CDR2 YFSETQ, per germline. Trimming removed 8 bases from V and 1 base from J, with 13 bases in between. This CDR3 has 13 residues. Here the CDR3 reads CASNTGISYEQYF. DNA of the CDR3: TGCGCCAGTAACACAGGGATTTCCTACGAGCAGTACTTC.

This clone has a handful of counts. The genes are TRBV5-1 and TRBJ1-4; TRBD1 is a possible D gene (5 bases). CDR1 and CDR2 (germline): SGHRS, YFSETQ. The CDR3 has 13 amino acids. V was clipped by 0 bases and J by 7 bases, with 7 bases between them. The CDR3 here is CASSLERGEKLFF. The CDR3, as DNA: TGCGCCAGCAGCTTGGAAAGGGGTGAAAAACTGTTTTTT.

The CDR3 reads CASKSGAGNTEAFF. Written as DNA, the CDR3 is TGTGCCTCCAAGTCTGGCGCTGGGAACACTGAAGCTTTCTTT. The V call is TRBV7-3, the J call TRBJ1-1; D gene uncertain. Germline V gene lookup returns CDR1 SGHTA and CDR2 FQGTGA. Trimming took 11 bases from V and 1 from J, leaving 17 bases between them. The CDR3 runs 14 residues.

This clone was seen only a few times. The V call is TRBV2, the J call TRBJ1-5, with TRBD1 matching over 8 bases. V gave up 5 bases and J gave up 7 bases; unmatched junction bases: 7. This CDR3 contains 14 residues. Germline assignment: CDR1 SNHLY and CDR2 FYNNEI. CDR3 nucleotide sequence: TGTGCCAGCAGTTCCGACAGGGGAAACCAGCCCCAGCATTTT. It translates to CASSSDRGNQPQHF.

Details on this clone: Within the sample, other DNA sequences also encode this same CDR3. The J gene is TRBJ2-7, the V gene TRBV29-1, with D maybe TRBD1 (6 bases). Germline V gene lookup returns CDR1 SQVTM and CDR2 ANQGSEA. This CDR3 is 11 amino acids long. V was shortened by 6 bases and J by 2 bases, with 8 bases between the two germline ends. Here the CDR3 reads CSVGDTYEQYF. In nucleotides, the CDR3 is TGCAGCGTGGGGGACACCTACGAGCAGTACTTC.

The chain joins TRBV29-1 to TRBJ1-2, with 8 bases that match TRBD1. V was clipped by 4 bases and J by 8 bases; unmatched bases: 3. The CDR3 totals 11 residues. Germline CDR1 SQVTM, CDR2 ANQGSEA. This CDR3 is CSVARQGGYTF. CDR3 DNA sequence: TGCAGCGTTGCCAGACAGGGGGGCTACACCTTC.

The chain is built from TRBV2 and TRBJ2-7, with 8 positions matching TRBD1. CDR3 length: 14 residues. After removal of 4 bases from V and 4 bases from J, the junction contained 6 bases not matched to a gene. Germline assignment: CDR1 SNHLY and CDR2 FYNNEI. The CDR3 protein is CASSVLGQAYEQYF. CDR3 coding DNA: TGTGCCAGCAGTGTTTTGGGACAGGCTTACGAGCAGTACTTC.

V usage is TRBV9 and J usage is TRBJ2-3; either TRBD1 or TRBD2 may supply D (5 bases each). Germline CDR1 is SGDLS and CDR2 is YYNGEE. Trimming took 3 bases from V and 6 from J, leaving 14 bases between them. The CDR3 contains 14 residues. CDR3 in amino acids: CASSARGRADTQYF. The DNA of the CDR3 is TGTGCCAGCAGCGCCCGGGGCCGCGCGGATACGCAGTATTTT.

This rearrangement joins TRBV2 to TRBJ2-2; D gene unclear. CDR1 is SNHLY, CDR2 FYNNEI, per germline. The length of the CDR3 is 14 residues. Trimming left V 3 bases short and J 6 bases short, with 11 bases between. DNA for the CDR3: TGTGCCAGCAGTGAGAACGGATTGTCCGGGGAGCTGTTTTTT. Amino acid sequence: CASSENGLSGELFF.

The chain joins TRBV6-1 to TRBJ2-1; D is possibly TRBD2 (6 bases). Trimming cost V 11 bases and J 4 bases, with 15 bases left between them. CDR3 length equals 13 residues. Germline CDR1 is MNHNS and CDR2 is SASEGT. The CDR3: CAGGDYSYNEQFF. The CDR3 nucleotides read TGTGCCGGAGGGGATTACTCTTACAATGAGCAGTTCTTC.